Listed here are 22 T cell receptor beta chains from one sample, sequenced in a study of vaccination and CD4 T cells after COVID-19. Cultured CD4+ T-cell DNA underwent Oncomine TCR Beta short-read sequencing. Cultured CD4+ T cells yielded the extracted genomic DNA. TCRdb re-analysed the PCR reads in MiXCR, keeping a single row per CDR3 protein. The data contain approximately 11,000 distinct CDR3 sequences, around 40% of them singletons. Treatment noted: roughly 11-day PBMC culture with coronavirus spike peptide pools or control peptides (ViraFEST assay). It was before the COVID-19 pandemic (2011-2018) that the unexposed donor's CD4+ T cells were collected. The antigens for these receptors are not known. Sequenced: CD4+ T cells from blood, cultured in vitro. The receptors were sampled from a human donor in good health.

The CDR3 sequence is CASTSSGRLYEQYF. CDR3 nucleotide sequence: TGTGCCAGCACCTCGAGCGGACGGCTCTACGAGCAGTACTTC. The chain uses TRBV27 and TRBJ2-7, with a weak D call TRBD2 (5 bases). The CDR3 has 14 residues. Germline V gene data show CDR1 as MNHEY and CDR2 as SMNVEV (reference sequence). V was cut by 7 bases and J by 3 bases, with 16 bases left in between.

This clonotype is labeled as medium-sized. J is TRBJ1-2 and V is TRBV7-2; 8 nucleotides line up with TRBD1. CDR1 is SGHTA, CDR2 FQGNSA, per germline. Germline trimming cut 5 bases from V and 4 bases from J; bases unmatched to any gene: 3. CDR3 length: 13 residues. Here the CDR3 reads CASSTGQGYGYTF. The DNA for the CDR3 is TGTGCCAGCAGCACCGGACAGGGCTATGGCTACACCTTC. Full variable domain (outside the CDR3, taken from reference TRBV7-2 and TRBJ1-2): GAGVSQSPSNKVTEKGKDVELRCDPISGHTALYWYRQSLGQGLEFLIYFQGNSAPDKSGLPSDRFSAERTGGSVSTLTIQRTQQEDSAVYLCASSTGQGYGYTFGSGTRLTVV.

This chain joins TRBV19 and TRBJ2-7; 8 bases line up with TRBD1. The junction had 2 bases not matched to a gene; V was cut back by 4 bases and J by 3 bases. The CDR3 is 13 amino acids. Per germline, CDR1 LNHDA and CDR2 SQIVND (reference sequence). The DNA for the CDR3 is TGTGCCAGTAGTACAGGGGGCTTCTACGAGCAGTACTTC. Its translation: CASSTGGFYEQYF. Supplemented by reference TRBV19 and TRBJ2-7, the full variable domain reads DGGITQSPKYLFRKEGQNVTLSCEQNLNHDAMYWYRQDPGQGLRLIYYSQIVNDFQKGDIAEGYSVSREKKESFPLTVTSAQKNPTAFYLCASSTGGFYEQYFGPGTRLTVT.

A few counts support this clonotype. The chain combines TRBV2 with TRBJ1-2; D not resolved. The germline V and J ends were trimmed by 3 bases and 4 bases, with 9 bases remaining between them. The CDR3 totals 13 residues. CDR1 is SNHLY and CDR2 is FYNNEI in the germline V gene. DNA for the CDR3: TGTGCCAGCAGTGACGCGGCAGCCTATGGCTACACCTTC. Protein sequence: CASSDAAAYGYTF.

This clonotype ranks as large. The chain carries TRBV20-1 and TRBJ2-5; 7 nucleotides match TRBD1. The CDR3 is made up of 13 amino acids. Germline V gene lookup returns CDR1 DFQATT and CDR2 SNEGSKA (reference sequence). With 8 bases clipped from V and 5 bases from J, the junction kept 11 bases outside the gene matches. As DNA, the CDR3 is TGCAGTCCCCGGACAGGCCTGAGGGAGACCCAGTACTTC. Amino acid sequence: CSPRTGLRETQYF.

The chain links TRBV20-1 to TRBJ2-1; D may be TRBD1 (6 bases). CDR1 DFQATT and CDR2 SNEGSKA come from the germline V gene (reference sequence). This CDR3 region has 14 residues. V was pared by 2 bases and J by 4 bases, with 12 bases between. The CDR3 DNA is TGCAGTGCTAGACGCCAGGGGATGTACAATGAGCAGTTCTTC. Its protein product is CSARRQGMYNEQFF.

This chain connects TRBV27 to TRBJ2-2; TRBD1 agrees at 7 bases. With V trimmed by 6 bases and J by 3 bases, 10 bases remained unmatched. Germline V gene lookup returns CDR1 MNHEY and CDR2 SMNVEV (reference sequence). CDR3 length: 16 residues. The CDR3 sequence is CASRTDRVWDTGELFF. CDR3 sequence (DNA): TGTGCCAGCAGGACTGACAGGGTTTGGGACACCGGGGAGCTGTTTTTT.

J is TRBJ2-7 and V is TRBV19; 12 bases fit TRBD2. V trimming: 5 bases; J trimming: 2 bases; junction bases outside the gene matches: 4. The CDR3 is 15 amino acids. Germline CDR1 is LNHDA and CDR2 is SQIVND (reference sequence). The CDR3 sequence is CASSGWTSGAYEQYF. Here the CDR3 DNA reads TGTGCCAGTAGTGGGTGGACTAGCGGGGCCTACGAGCAGTACTTC.

This clonotype has more than one count but fewer than ten. V and J are TRBV28 and TRBJ1-2, with 7 bases fitting TRBD1. The V gene end was trimmed by 6 bases and the J gene end by 6 bases; junction bases not matched to a gene: 10. The CDR3 has 14 residues. Germline CDR1 MDHEN, CDR2 SYDVKM. The CDR3 region is CASRGQTGGHGYTF. CDR3 bases: TGTGCCAGCAGGGGACAGACGGGCGGGCATGGCTACACCTTC.

In DNA, the CDR3 is TGCAGTGCTCCCCTCGGGAGGGGAAGGTCCTACAATGAGCAGTTCTTC. Its translation is CSAPLGRGRSYNEQFF. This chain links TRBV20-1 with TRBJ2-1; 8 bases align to TRBD2. Germline CDR1 DFQATT, CDR2 SNEGSKA (reference sequence). The CDR3 covers 16 residues. V lost 5 bases and J lost 1; bases outside the gene matches: 10.

The chain has TRBV24-1 and TRBJ2-2; D gene unclear. In germline, CDR1 is KGHDR, CDR2 SFDVKD. CDR3 length: 14 amino acids. V was shortened by 2 bases and J by 2 bases, with 5 bases between the two germline ends. The CDR3 DNA is TGTGCCACCAGTGATTACCCCAACACCGGGGAGCTGTTTTTT. It codes for CATSDYPNTGELFF.

This clonotype was seen more than once but under ten times. CDR3 in amino acids: CASSPIRQYEQYF. The DNA of the CDR3 is TGTGCCAGCAGTCCCATCAGACAGTACGAGCAGTACTTC. The chain links TRBV27 to TRBJ2-7, with D possibly being TRBD1 (5 bases). Trimming left V 5 bases short and J 4 bases short, with 12 bases between. The CDR3 is 13 residues long. Germline-derived CDR1 and CDR2 are MNHEY and SMNVEV (reference sequence).

The chain joins TRBV19 to TRBJ2-3, with a possible D match to TRBD2 (5 bases). CDR3 length equals 15 residues. Germline V gene sequence: CDR1 LNHDA, CDR2 SQIVND (reference sequence). The ends were cut back, 6 bases at V and 1 base at J, with 14 bases in the middle. CDR3 bases: TGTGCCAGTAGCCGAGGGTGGGAAGGCACAGATACGCAGTATTTT. Translated: CASSRGWEGTDTQYF.

Turning to this clonotype: Relative to the germline gene, one junction end is altered; a read error may explain this. CDR3 DNA: TGTGCCAGCAGCCCGTCGGCAGGGTTGAATACGCAGTGTTTT. Its protein is CASSPSAGLNTQCF. The chain employs TRBV7-9 and TRBJ2-3, with D maybe TRBD1 (5 bases). CDR1 is SEHNR, CDR2 FQNEAQ, per germline (reference sequence). This CDR3 is 14 amino acids long.

The chain links TRBV18 to TRBJ2-6; D might be TRBD2 (5 bases). With 0 bases removed from V and 0 bases from J, the gap between germline ends came to 9 bases. This CDR3 is built from 17 residues. The germline V gene encodes CDR1 KGHSH and CDR2 LQKENI. The CDR3 protein is CASSPPGLASGANVLTF. CDR3 in DNA: TGTGCCAGCTCACCACCAGGACTTGCCTCTGGGGCCAACGTCCTGACTTTC.

This clonotype has a handful of counts. The J gene is TRBJ2-5, the V gene TRBV7-2, with a tentative D call TRBD2 (6 bases). The CDR3 is 16 amino acids. V was pared by 4 bases and J by 3 bases, with 18 bases between. Germline V CDR1 and CDR2: SGHTA, FQGNSA. The CDR3 DNA follows: TGTGCCAGCAGCTCGGCGACGGGACTTTCGGAAGAGACCCAGTACTTC. Translating gives CASSSATGLSEETQYF.

This clonotype turned up a few times. The rearrangement links TRBV10-3 to TRBJ2-7, with D unresolved. V was pared by 2 bases and J by 4 bases, with 9 bases between. The CDR3 has 13 residues. Germline V gives CDR1 ENHRY, CDR2 SYGVKD. The CDR3 DNA follows: TGTGCCATCAGTGAGAGGTTGGGGTACGAGCAGTACTTC. Protein sequence: CAISERLGYEQYF.

The chain uses TRBV27 and TRBJ2-1; possibly TRBD1 or TRBD2 for D (5 bases each). Deletions cut 8 bases from V and 4 bases from J, with 15 bases between. The CDR3 is 14 residues long. CDR1 and CDR2 (germline): MNHEY, SMNVEV (reference sequence). The CDR3 protein is CASCSGRRYNEQFF. CDR3 coding DNA: TGTGCCAGCTGCTCGGGACGAAGATACAATGAGCAGTTCTTC.

The V and J genes are TRBV10-3 and TRBJ2-7, with 9 bases lining up with TRBD2. This CDR3 is built from 15 residues. Trimming removed 6 bases from V and 2 bases from J; junction bases left unmatched: 8. In germline, CDR1 is ENHRY, CDR2 SYGVKD. In nucleotides, the CDR3 is TGTGCCATCAGATCCGGGACTAGCCCCCCCTACGAGCAGTACTTC. It yields the protein CAIRSGTSPPYEQYF.

V usage is TRBV15 and J usage is TRBJ2-7; D may correspond to TRBD1 or TRBD2 (5 bases each). The CDR3 totals 15 residues. V lost 5 bases, J lost 4 bases, and 18 bases lay in between. Germline-derived CDR1 and CDR2 are LNHNV and YYDKDF (reference sequence). The CDR3 nucleotides read TGTGCCACCAGCCCACTTGGGGGTGCCCTTTACGAGCAGTACTTC. It is translated as CATSPLGGALYEQYF.

The sample holds a few counts of this clonotype. The chain carries TRBV11-2 and TRBJ1-5, with a tentative D call TRBD1 (6 bases). V was clipped by 5 bases and J by 2 bases, with 13 bases between them. CDR3 length: 15 residues. Looked up from germline, CDR1 is SGHAT and CDR2 is FQNNGV. CDR3 residues: CASSPGQFGNQPQHF. The CDR3 nucleotides are TGTGCCAGCAGCCCCGGACAGTTCGGCAATCAGCCCCAGCATTTT.

The chain couples TRBV4-3 to TRBJ1-2, with 7 positions matching TRBD1. V shed 3 bases, J shed 3 bases, and the junction held 10 bases outside the gene matches. The CDR3 loop spans 16 amino acids. Germline V lookup: CDR1 LGHNA, CDR2 YSLEER. In nucleotides, the CDR3 is TGCGCCAGCAGCCAGAACCTCCGGGACAGACACTATGGCTACACCTTC. As protein: CASSQNLRDRHYGYTF.